This T cell receptor beta chain comes out of a study of blood T cell repertoires in COVID-19. Study context: From T cells, B-cell-depleted T cells, or PBMCs came the material, which was cDNA or gDNA.

Trimming took 6 bases from V and 0 from J, leaving 6 bases between them. The CDR3 consists of 13 residues. CDR1 is WSHSY, CDR2 SAAADI, per germline. Original handling: The authors estimated nucleated cell counts from reference gene primer amplification. Sequencing was performed with immunoSEQ multiplex PCR; in TCRdb, only in-frame clones are kept and a portion is missing. V and J calls and clone size are those listed in that table; D and trimming were worked out from the DNA. The data contain some 89,000 clones, more than 60% of them seen just once; the ten biggest clones take up about 11%. This chain connects TRBV10-2 to TRBJ1-3; D call uncertain. Material for sequencing was peripheral blood. This receptor was taken from a man aged 70 or older with acute or convalescent COVID-19. CDR3 nucleotides: TGCGCCAGCAGGGGGAGCTCTGGAAACACCATATATTTT. Its protein is CASRGSSGNTIYF.